Below are 10 T cell receptor beta chains sequenced from a single sample in a study of blood T cell repertoires in COVID-19. Measured with immunoSEQ multiplex PCR; TCRdb has only the in-frame clones, and not every one. The sample shows about 220,000 clones, 80% to 90% of them seen only once. Sequenced input: PBMCs or T cells enriched from blood (not recorded which). These TCRs come from a woman aged 45-65 years with acute COVID-19.

The chain combines TRBV6-5 with TRBJ2-1; TRBD2 matches 9 bases. V lost 2 bases to trimming and J lost 9 bases; unmatched junction nucleotides: 2. This CDR3 contains 13 residues. In germline, CDR1 is MNHEY, CDR2 SVGAGI. For the CDR3, the DNA is TGTGCCAGCAGTTACAGCGGGAGGTTTGAGCAGTTCTTC. Encoded protein: CASSYSGRFEQFF.

V and J are TRBV3-1 (or the pseudogene TRBV3-2) and TRBJ2-7; 7 nucleotides agree with TRBD2. Germline values: CDR1 LGHDT, CDR2 YNNKEL (reference sequence). The CDR3 runs to 14 residues. With V trimmed by 0 bases and J by 4 bases, 3 bases remained unmatched. CDR3 coding DNA: TGTGCCAGCAGCCAAGAATCAGCGGGGTACGAGCAGTACTTC. This gives the protein CASSQESAGYEQYF.

This clone was observed a few times. The chain uses TRBV20-1 and TRBJ1-5; a weak D match, TRBD1 (5 bases). Germline V CDR1 and CDR2: DFQATT, SNEGSKA (reference sequence). The germline V and J ends were trimmed by 3 bases and 6 bases, with 12 bases remaining between them. The CDR3 runs to 13 residues. The CDR3 protein is CSASLREAQPQHF. The CDR3 bases are TGCAGTGCTAGTCTCAGGGAAGCTCAGCCCCAGCATTTT.

The chain is built from TRBV28 and TRBJ1-1; 10 bases align to TRBD1. Germline-derived CDR1 and CDR2 are MDHEN and SYDVKM. The CDR3 loop spans 15 amino acids. J gave up 4 bases and V 6 bases, and 8 bases lay outside the gene matches. As DNA, the CDR3 is TGTGCCAGCAGCGTGACAGGGGGCGAACCCACTGAAGCTTTCTTT. Translated: CASSVTGGEPTEAFF.

This chain links TRBV3-1 (or the pseudogene TRBV3-2) with TRBJ2-1, with TRBD2 identical over 11 bases. Germline-derived CDR1 and CDR2 are LGHDT and YNNKEL (reference sequence). The CDR3 loop spans 15 amino acids. J lost 7 bases, V lost 4 bases, and 6 bases had no gene match. The CDR3 nucleotides are TGTGCCAGCAGCCCCCTGACTAGCGGGGTAAATGAGCAGTTCTTC. It translates to CASSPLTSGVNEQFF.

This chain connects TRBV5-4 to TRBJ2-2; 10 bases align to TRBD2. Germline V lookup: CDR1 SGHNT, CDR2 YYREEE (reference sequence). V dropped 3 bases and J dropped 0; count of bases not matched to a gene: 2. This CDR3 is 16 amino acids long. CDR3 nucleotides: TGTGCCAGCAGCTCTAGCGGGAGAGCGAACACCGGGGAGCTGTTTTTT. Amino acids: CASSSSGRANTGELFF.

The chain carries TRBV10-3 and TRBJ2-3; D may be TRBD2 (5 bases). This CDR3 comprises 14 residues. Per the germline V gene, CDR1 is ENHRY and CDR2 is SYGVKD. The ends were cut back, 2 bases at V and 1 base at J, with 7 bases in the middle. The CDR3 region is CAISERDRTDTQYF. CDR3 DNA sequence: TGTGCCATCAGTGAGCGGGATCGCACAGATACGCAGTATTTT.

The chain employs TRBV9 and TRBJ2-3; TRBD2 agrees at 8 bases. Trimming removed 5 bases from V and 2 bases from J; junction bases left unmatched: 10. Germline CDR1 is SGDLS and CDR2 is YYNGEE. This CDR3 is built from 16 residues. The CDR3 nucleotides are TGTGCCAGCAGGAGCGGGGGAGCGGGCTCCACAGATACGCAGTATTTT. Translation gives CASRSGGAGSTDTQYF.

The chain carries TRBV5-1 and TRBJ2-5, with TRBD1 as a possible D gene (6 bases). The CDR3 covers 16 residues. In germline, CDR1 is SGHRS, CDR2 YFSETQ. V was clipped by 5 bases and J by 3 bases, with 20 bases between them. In DNA form, the CDR3 reads TGCGCCAGCAGGATAGGGGGTTCAGCAGTAAAAGAGACCCAGTACTTC. The encoded protein is CASRIGGSAVKETQYF.

This sequence joins TRBV28 and TRBJ2-5, with a weak D call TRBD2 (5 bases). V was shortened by 3 bases and J by 6 bases, with 14 bases between the two germline ends. Germline V gene sequence: CDR1 MDHEN, CDR2 SYDVKM. This CDR3 has 14 amino acids. The CDR3 protein is CASSFRGPTKTQYF. Here the CDR3 DNA reads TGTGCCAGCAGTTTCCGAGGGCCGACGAAGACCCAGTACTTC.